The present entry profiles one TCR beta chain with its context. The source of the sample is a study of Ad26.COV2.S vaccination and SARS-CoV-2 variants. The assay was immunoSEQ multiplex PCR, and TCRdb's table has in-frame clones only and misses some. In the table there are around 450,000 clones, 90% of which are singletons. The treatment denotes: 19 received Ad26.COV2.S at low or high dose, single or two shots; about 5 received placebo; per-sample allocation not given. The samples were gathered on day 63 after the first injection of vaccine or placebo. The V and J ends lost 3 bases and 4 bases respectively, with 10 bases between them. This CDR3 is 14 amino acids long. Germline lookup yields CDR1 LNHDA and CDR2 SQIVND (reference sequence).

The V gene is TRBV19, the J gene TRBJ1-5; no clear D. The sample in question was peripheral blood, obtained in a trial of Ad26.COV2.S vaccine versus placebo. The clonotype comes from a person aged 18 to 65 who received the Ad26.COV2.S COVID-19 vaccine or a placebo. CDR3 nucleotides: TGTGCCAGTAGTATCTACACCTCAAATCAGCCCCAGCATTTT. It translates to CASSIYTSNQPQHF.